The entry that follows covers one T cell receptor (beta chain) sequence. Sequencing used immunoSEQ multiplex PCR; TCRdb keeps in-frame clones, though not all of them. The data contain around 70,000 clones, roughly 92% of them singletons. CDR3 size: 13 residues. V was clipped by 8 bases and J by 1 base, with 10 bases between them. CDR1 is SGHTA and CDR2 is FQGTGA in the germline V gene. The data stem from a study of T cell changes during pregnancy in multiple sclerosis. The sequence came from a female donor with multiple sclerosis, enrolled in a pregnancy study. Sequenced material: peripheral blood, taken before pregnancy. The chain uses TRBV7-3 and TRBJ2-3, with D perhaps TRBD1 (5 bases). CDR3 region: CASAKGGTDTQYF. The CDR3 bases are TGTGCCAGCGCAAAAGGGGGCACAGATACGCAGTATTTT.